The 26 T cell receptor beta chains reported below all come from one sample, sequenced in a study of tumor and adjacent non-tumor tissue in lung cancer. No cell sorting was done before RNA was extracted from the tissue. TCRbeta libraries were built with three rounds of nested PCR, modified from ARM-PCR. Using its own MiXCR run on the multiplex PCR reads, TCRdb lists one record per CDR3 protein. The sample has roughly 65,000 distinct CDR3 sequences; roughly 56% are singletons. Sequencing was carried out using lung tumor tissue. The receptors derive from a middle-aged man with non-small cell lung cancer.

Comments on this clonotype: This may be a read error, as it is one base from a much larger clone. The chain joins TRBV30 to TRBJ2-2; either TRBD1 or TRBD2 may supply D (5 bases each). CDR1 is GTSNPN and CDR2 is SVGIG in the germline V gene (reference sequence). The V and J ends lost 7 bases and 1 base respectively, with 13 bases between them. The CDR3 runs to 14 residues. CDR3 sequence: CAYKGPMNTGELFF. For the CDR3, the DNA is TGTGCCTACAAGGGACCGATGAACACCGGGGAGCTGTTTTTT.

Details on this clonotype: Since the CDR3 does not end with the conserved phenylalanine or tryptophan, this likely comes from a read error. The V gene is TRBV11-1, the J gene TRBJ2-1; TRBD1 matches 9 bases. Germline CDR1 and CDR2: SGHAT and FQDESV (reference sequence). V shed 5 bases, J shed 7 bases, and the junction held 9 bases outside the gene matches. The CDR3 length is 15 residues. This CDR3 is CASSAGGTGTNEQFL. The CDR3 DNA reads TGTGCCAGCAGCGCAGGAGGGACAGGGACTAATGAGCAGTTCCTC.

Worth noting for this clonotype: The junction differs from germline at one of its ends, possibly a read error. The chain recombines TRBV12-3 or TRBV12-4 with TRBJ2-3; either TRBD1 or TRBD2 may supply D (6 bases each). CDR3 length: 15 residues. The CDR3, as DNA: TGTGCCTGCAGTGGGGGGCTGGGGTCCACAGATACGCAGTGTTTT. Its protein product is CACSGGLGSTDTQCF.

This chain's CDR3 is CASSISLGPRQPQHF. In nucleotides, the CDR3 is TGTGCCAGCAGTATATCTTTAGGGCCGCGTCAGCCCCAGCATTTT. The gene calls are TRBV28 and TRBJ1-5, with D unresolved. V lost 5 bases, J lost 6 bases, and 17 bases lay in between. Germline loops: CDR1 MDHEN, CDR2 SYDVKM. This CDR3 spans 15 amino acids.

A note on this clonotype: Mismatch with germline at one junction end may stem from a read error. The rearrangement links TRBV6-6 to TRBJ2-5, with TRBD1 as a possible D gene (5 bases). Germline CDR1 and CDR2: MNHNY and SVGAGI (reference sequence). CDR3 length equals 14 residues. This CDR3 reads CAGSFRAKQETQYF. CDR3 coding DNA: TGTGCCGGCAGCTTCAGGGCGAAACAAGAGACCCAGTACTTC.

This clonotype qualifies as medium-sized. The chain uses TRBV11-2 and TRBJ2-5; 9 nucleotides agree with TRBD1. The CDR3 loop spans 19 amino acids. Germline CDR1 SGHAT, CDR2 FQNNGV. With 0 bases clipped from V and 5 bases from J, the junction kept 16 bases outside the gene matches. The CDR3 DNA is TGTGCCAGCAGCTTAGATAGAGCAGGACAGGGGAGCCGATGGGAGACCCAGTACTTC. Its translation: CASSLDRAGQGSRWETQYF.

Notes on this clonotype: At one boundary the junction diverges from the germline segment, which might be a read error. The rearrangement joins TRBV11-1 to TRBJ2-1; 13 nucleotides line up with TRBD2. Germline CDR1 is SGHAT and CDR2 is FQDESV (reference sequence). There are 14 residues in the CDR3. The CDR3 DNA reads as TGTGCCAGCAGCTTAGAGACTAGCGGGAGGACCCAGATCTTC. Encoded protein: CASSLETSGRTQIF.

By frequency in the sample, this clonotype is medium-sized (0.01 to 0.1%). V usage is TRBV28 and J usage is TRBJ2-1; D remains ambiguous. The germline V gene has CDR1 MDHEN and CDR2 SYDVKM. V was pared by 1 base and J by 3 bases, with 4 bases between. The CDR3 covers 13 residues. The CDR3 region is CASSLFSYNEQFF. CDR3 coding DNA: TGTGCCAGCAGTTTATTTAGCTACAATGAGCAGTTCTTC.

Concerning this clonotype: A read error may produce the germline difference seen at one junction end. The chain uses TRBV10-2 and TRBJ1-1; a weak D match, TRBD1 (6 bases). CDR1 is WSHSY and CDR2 is SAAADI in the germline V gene. CDR3 length: 13 amino acids. The CDR3 reads CASSRGVRTEAFF. The CDR3 DNA follows: TGTGCCAGCAGTAGGGGGGTACGCACTGAAGCTTTCTTT.

The table lists this clonotype with many counts. The chain has TRBV10-1 and TRBJ2-7; 10 positions match TRBD2. Germline CDR1 is WNHNN and CDR2 is SYGVQD (reference sequence). The CDR3 consists of 15 residues. Trimming took 2 bases from V and 3 from J; bases not matched to a gene: 4. The CDR3 here is CASSERASGSYEQYF. The CDR3 region has the DNA TGCGCCAGCAGTGAGAGGGCTAGCGGGAGCTACGAGCAGTACTTC.

A note on this clonotype: This could be a read error, since a much larger clone is one nucleotide away. This chain links TRBV10-2 with TRBJ1-2; D is possibly TRBD1 (5 bases). Per the germline V gene, CDR1 is WSHSY and CDR2 is SAAADI. This CDR3 is 13 amino acids long. CDR3 bases: TGCGCCAGCAGTGACTCAGGGTCCTATGGCCACACCTTC. It is translated as CASSDSGSYGHTF.

As regards this clonotype: At one of its ends the junction is not consistent with the germline gene, which may arise from a read error. V gene TRBV7-8 combines with J gene TRBJ1-4; 7 nucleotides match TRBD1. The CDR3 covers 15 residues. Germline assignment: CDR1 SGHVS and CDR2 FQNEAQ. The CDR3 coding sequence is TGTGCCAGCAACTTAATCGCAGGGGGTTGGGAAAAACTGTTTTTT. Its translation is CASNLIAGGWEKLFF.

Details on this clonotype: Mismatch with germline at one junction end may stem from a read error. This chain uses TRBV7-9 with TRBJ2-2; TRBD1 might be the D (6 bases). The CDR3 extends over 16 amino acids. Germline-derived CDR1 and CDR2 are SEHNR and FQNEAQ (reference sequence). Written as DNA, the CDR3 is TGTGCCAGCGGCTTAGCGATGACAGGCTACACCGGGGAGCTTTTTTTT. It yields the protein CASGLAMTGYTGELFF.

This clonotype was observed a few times. This may arise from a read error, as a much more abundant clone is one base away. The genes are TRBV6-5 and TRBJ1-1, with a possible D match to TRBD1 (5 bases). The germline V gene has CDR1 MNHEY and CDR2 SVGAGI. CDR3 length: 13 amino acids. CDR3 amino acids: CASSPGGRTETFF. CDR3 nucleotide sequence: TGTGCCAGCAGCCCTGGGGGAAGGACTGAAACTTTCTTT.

A word on this clonotype: Since no conserved phenylalanine or tryptophan closes the CDR3, a read error is the likely cause. The rearrangement uses TRBV11-2 and TRBJ1-3; 8 bases agree with TRBD1. This CDR3 is built from 13 residues. Germline V gives CDR1 SGHAT, CDR2 FQNNGV. The CDR3 DNA sequence: TGTACCAGCGGGACAGGTTTGGGAAACACGATATATTTA. Translating it yields CTSGTGLGNTIYL.

In the case of this clonotype: A single base separates this from a much larger clone, so it may be a read error. V usage is TRBV28 and J usage is TRBJ1-4; D is possibly TRBD1 (6 bases). Trimming cost V 4 bases and J 8 bases, with 11 bases left between them. CDR3 length equals 13 residues. Germline V gives CDR1 MDHEN, CDR2 SYDVKM. The CDR3 nucleotides are TGTGCCAGCAGTTCCTGGACAGTCGAAAAACTGTTTTTT. It yields the protein CASSSWTVEKLFF.

Concerning this clonotype itself: A much larger clone differs from this one at a single base, so this may be a read error. This chain links TRBV10-3 with TRBJ2-7; D call uncertain. This CDR3 contains 12 residues. CDR1 and CDR2 from the germline V gene are ENHRY and SYGVKD. CDR3 residues: CAMSVGSHEQYF. The CDR3 DNA is TGTGCCATGAGTGTAGGAAGTCACGAGCAGTACTTC.

In its sample, this clonotype was seen a few times. The junction departs from the called germline gene at one end, perhaps through a read error. This chain links TRBV6-6 with TRBJ1-5; 9 positions match TRBD1. From germline, CDR1 is MNHNY and CDR2 SVGAGI (reference sequence). The CDR3 runs to 16 residues. CDR3 loop: CASSHERGQGNRPQHF. The CDR3 DNA is TGTGCCAGCAGTCATGAGAGGGGACAGGGCAATCGGCCCCAGCATTTT.

This clonotype was seen a few times. V is TRBV7-9 and J is TRBJ2-1; TRBD2 aligns across 13 bases. Germline loops: CDR1 SEHNR, CDR2 FQNEAQ (reference sequence). The trim removed 8 bases at V and 3 bases at J, leaving 19 bases unmatched. There are 20 residues in the CDR3. The DNA of the CDR3 is TGTGCCAGCGAAAGGACAGCTCGACGACTAGCGGGAGGTGTCTACAATGAGCAGTTCTTC. This encodes CASERTARRLAGGVYNEQFF.

Turning to this clonotype: A much larger clone sits a single nucleotide away, making a read error possible. The chain combines TRBV7-9 with TRBJ2-1; a possible D gene is TRBD2 (5 bases). V lost 5 bases and J 6 bases, leaving 17 bases between the germline ends. CDR1 is SEHNR and CDR2 is FQNEAQ in the germline V gene (reference sequence). The CDR3 runs to 15 residues. CDR3 in DNA: TGTGCCAGCAGCCCACGGGGTAGCGTCTGCAATGAGCAGTTCTTC. Translation gives CASSPRGSVCNEQFF.

Comments on this clonotype: Relative to the germline gene, one junction end is altered; a read error may explain this. The chain employs TRBV11-2 and TRBJ2-7; perhaps TRBD1 as D (6 bases). This CDR3 has 14 residues. CDR1 SGHAT and CDR2 FQNNGV come from the germline V gene. CDR3 region: CANTTQGATYEQYF. DNA for the CDR3: TGTGCCAACACAACACAGGGTGCCACCTACGAGCAATACTTC. Filled out from reference TRBV11-2 and TRBJ2-7, the complete variable domain reads EAGVAQSPRYKIIEKRQSVAFWCNPISGHATLYWYQQILGQGPKLLIQFQNNGVVDDSQLPKDRFSAERLKGVDSTLKIQPAKLEDSAVYLCANTTQGATYEQYFGPGTRLTVT.

About this clonotype itself: A read error may produce the germline difference seen at one junction end. DNA for the CDR3: TGTGCCAGCAGCCAAGGGCAAAGAGGGGTAGAGACCCATCACTTC. Residues: CASSQGQRGVETHHF. The J gene is TRBJ2-5, the V gene TRBV4-2; tentatively, D is TRBD1 or TRBD2 (5 bases each). Germline V CDR1 and CDR2: LGHNA, YNFKEQ. The CDR3 length is 15 residues.

This chain connects TRBV6-5 to TRBJ2-1; 9 nucleotides match TRBD2. The CDR3 spans 15 residues. The trim removed 9 bases at V and 0 bases at J, leaving 6 bases unmatched. Germline V gives CDR1 MNHEY, CDR2 SVGAGI. CDR3 loop: CASKTSGSSYNEQFF. Here the CDR3 DNA reads TGTGCCAGTAAAACTAGCGGGTCCTCCTACAATGAGCAGTTCTTC.

Comments on this clonotype: One end of the junction does not line up with germline, which may come from a read error. This rearrangement joins TRBV6-1 to TRBJ2-2; D is perhaps TRBD1 (5 bases). CDR1 and CDR2 from the germline V gene are MNHNS and SASEGT. The CDR3 loop spans 14 amino acids. This chain's CDR3 is CANSRQLSTEELFF. The CDR3, as DNA: TGTGCCAACAGCAGACAGCTGTCCACCGAGGAGCTGTTTTTT.

In this sample, this clonotype turned up a few times. V and J are TRBV30 and TRBJ2-1; D might be TRBD1 or TRBD2, each matching 6 bases. CDR3 length: 17 amino acids. Germline lookup yields CDR1 GTSNPN and CDR2 SVGIG (reference sequence). V lost 5 bases and J lost 3, with 23 bases in between. In DNA form, the CDR3 reads TGTGCCTGGGTGAAAAGGGGGGCCGGCAGCATCTACAATGAGCAGTTCTTC. Encoded protein: CAWVKRGAGSIYNEQFF.

In regard to this clonotype: An end of the junction differs from the germline gene, which may be a read error. This rearrangement joins TRBV6-6 to TRBJ1-6; no reliable D call. CDR1 and CDR2 from the germline V gene are MNHNY and SVGAGI (reference sequence). CDR3 length equals 17 residues. CDR3 region: CASSYDETSSCNSPLHF. The CDR3 DNA reads as TGCGCCAGCAGCTACGATGAGACGAGCTCCTGTAATTCACCCCTCCACTTT.